The next 19 T cell receptor beta chains were all read from a single sample in a study of shared clonotypes between healthy human individuals. The assay was immunoSEQ multiplex PCR, and TCRdb's table has in-frame clones only and misses some. The sample comprises more than 850,000 clones, around 82% of which are singletons, and 0.5% to 0.6% rests with the top ten. Sequencing used memory CD4+ T cells from PBMCs. Subset specified: CD45RA-negative fraction. The origin of the receptors is a man in his late teens or twenties in good health. Some clones in this sample may be carry-over from other donors' samples.

Details on this clone: With only one base between it and a far larger clone, this is likely a read error. The chain recombines TRBV5-1 with TRBJ1-1; D is perhaps TRBD1 (5 bases). Germline CDR1 reads SGHRS; CDR2 reads YFSETQ. The V end was cut by 2 bases, the J end by 4 bases, with 6 bases between. The CDR3 has 12 residues. CDR3 nucleotide sequence: TGCGCCAGCAGCTTCGACAGCACTGAAGCTTTCTTT. Amino acid sequence: CASSFDSTEAFF. The variable domain in full, completed from reference TRBV5-1 and TRBJ1-1, reads KAGVTQTPRYLIKTRGQQVTLSCSPISGHRSVSWYQQTPGQGLQFLFEYFSETQRNKGNFPGRFSGRQFSNSRSEMNVSTLELGDSALYLCASSFDSTEAFFGQGTRLTVV.

CDR3 in DNA: TGTGCCAGCAGCTTAGTGAGGGGGACTCTCAATGAGCAGTTCTTC. Translated: CASSLVRGTLNEQFF. This chain uses TRBV7-9 with TRBJ2-1, with D perhaps matching TRBD1 or TRBD2 (6 bases each). The CDR3 sequence is 15 residues long. Trimming took off 1 base at V and 6 bases at J, with 13 bases between the two ends. Germline-derived CDR1 and CDR2 are SEHNR and FQNEAQ (reference sequence).

Remarks on this clone: A much larger clone lies one base from this, so it may be a read error. Other nucleotide sequences from this sample produce the same CDR3. The genes are TRBV2 and TRBJ2-1; 11 bases agree with TRBD2. This CDR3 is 15 amino acids long. With V trimmed by 5 bases and J by 8 bases, 8 bases remained unmatched. Germline loops: CDR1 SNHLY, CDR2 FYNNEI. The CDR3 reads CASSYGTSGSYEQFF. CDR3 in DNA: TGTGCCAGCAGTTACGGAACTAGCGGGAGCTATGAGCAGTTCTTC.

Concerning this clone: Other DNA sequences from this sample encode an identical CDR3 as well. The rearrangement uses TRBV6-5 and TRBJ2-1, with D possibly being TRBD1 (6 bases). The length of the CDR3 is 15 residues. Germline CDR1 and CDR2: MNHEY and SVGAGI. V was shortened by 2 bases and J by 2 bases, with 10 bases between the two germline ends. The CDR3 loop is CASSYGGPAYNEQFF. CDR3 sequence (DNA): TGTGCCAGCAGTTACGGGGGCCCAGCCTACAATGAGCAGTTCTTC.

This clone was detected a few times. CDR3 amino acids: CASSQLGSGPRADTQYF. CDR3 bases: TGTGCCAGCAGCCAGTTAGGGAGTGGGCCCCGGGCAGATACGCAGTATTTT. This rearrangement joins TRBV11-2 to TRBJ2-3, with D maybe TRBD2 (5 bases). This CDR3 region has 17 residues. Trimming took off 5 bases at V and 4 bases at J, with 22 bases between the two ends. Germline V gene data show CDR1 as SGHAT and CDR2 as FQNNGV.

The chain is built from TRBV9 and TRBJ2-7; no firm D call. Germline loops: CDR1 SGDLS, CDR2 YYNGEE. CDR3 length equals 14 residues. Trimming removed 4 bases at V and 1 base at J, with 12 bases between. As DNA, the CDR3 is TGTGCCAGCAGCTCCCGGGCCGGATCCTACGAGCAGTACTTC. Protein product: CASSSRAGSYEQYF.

The chain uses TRBV5-1 and TRBJ1-1, with D hard to call. The length of the CDR3 is 13 residues. Trimming left V 4 bases short and J 10 bases short, with 17 bases between. Germline loops: CDR1 SGHRS, CDR2 YFSETQ. As DNA, the CDR3 is TGCGCCAGCAGCGAGGCTGCCTCCGTCGGAGCTTTCTTT. Translating gives CASSEAASVGAFF.

The chain employs TRBV10-3 and TRBJ2-3, with TRBD2 as a possible D gene (5 bases). V lost 4 bases to trimming and J lost 6 bases, with 14 bases between them. Germline-derived CDR1 and CDR2 are ENHRY and SYGVKD. There are 14 residues in the CDR3. In nucleotides, the CDR3 is TGTGCCATCAGTGGGCGGGCGGCAGTGGATACGCAGTATTTT. This gives the protein CAISGRAAVDTQYF.

The chain joins TRBV20-1 to TRBJ1-2, with TRBD1 as a possible D gene (5 bases). Germline V gene lookup returns CDR1 DFQATT and CDR2 SNEGSKA (reference sequence). CDR3 size: 11 residues. CDR3 sequence (DNA): TGCTCGACAGTTACGGTCTATGGCTACACCTTC. Translating it yields CSTVTVYGYTF.

CDR3 loop: CASSFSGARETQYF. Written as DNA, the CDR3 is TGTGCCAGCAGCTTTAGCGGGGCTCGCGAGACCCAGTACTTC. The rearrangement links TRBV7-9 to TRBJ2-5; 8 bases fit TRBD2. CDR1 is SEHNR, CDR2 FQNEAQ, per germline (reference sequence). Losses at the gene ends were 3 bases for V and 5 bases for J; bases not matched to a gene: 5. The CDR3 is 14 amino acids.

Note on this clone: The sample has other DNA sequences that encode this CDR3 too. The J gene is TRBJ2-1, the V gene TRBV5-1; D is unclear. V was shortened by 4 bases and J by 1 base, with 6 bases between the two germline ends. Germline assignment: CDR1 SGHRS and CDR2 YFSETQ. The CDR3 sequence is 13 residues long. The CDR3 sequence: CASSPLSYNEQFF. In DNA, the CDR3 is TGCGCCAGCAGCCCATTGTCCTACAATGAGCAGTTCTTC. Variable domain in full (rest from reference TRBV5-1 and TRBJ2-1): KAGVTQTPRYLIKTRGQQVTLSCSPISGHRSVSWYQQTPGQGLQFLFEYFSETQRNKGNFPGRFSGRQFSNSRSEMNVSTLELGDSALYLCASSPLSYNEQFFGPGTRLTVL.

This clone was counted a single time. The genes are TRBV6-5 and TRBJ2-7; D is possibly TRBD1 (6 bases). V was shortened by 5 bases and J by 2 bases, with 10 bases between the two germline ends. Germline lookup yields CDR1 MNHEY and CDR2 SVGAGI. The CDR3 contains 13 residues. The CDR3 is CASSRQAPYEQYF. The CDR3 bases are TGTGCCAGCAGTCGACAGGCGCCCTACGAGCAGTACTTC.

The rearrangement joins TRBV7-9 to TRBJ1-2; 7 bases match TRBD1. V shed 5 bases and J 4 bases; nucleotides not matched to a gene: 10. The CDR3 has 15 amino acids. Germline V gene sequence: CDR1 SEHNR, CDR2 FQNEAQ (reference sequence). CDR3 residues: CASSPRLQGTYGYTF. The CDR3 DNA reads as TGTGCCAGCAGCCCTCGGTTACAGGGGACCTATGGCTACACCTTC.

Worth noting for this clone: A far larger clone is only one base removed, so a read error is likely. This chain connects TRBV11-2 to TRBJ2-7, with 7 bases identical to TRBD2. This CDR3 is 17 amino acids long. Germline loops: CDR1 SGHAT, CDR2 FQNNGV. The CDR3 spells CASSLGGASGNLYEQCF. In nucleotides, the CDR3 is TGTGCCAGCAGCTTAGGGGGAGCTAGCGGAAACCTTTACGAGCAGTGCTTC.

This clone was counted once. This chain joins TRBV28 and TRBJ1-4; a weak D match, TRBD1 (5 bases). The germline V and J ends were trimmed by 6 bases and 2 bases, with 13 bases remaining between them. Germline CDR1 MDHEN, CDR2 SYDVKM. The CDR3 contains 15 residues. CDR3 amino acids: CASRHLQATNEKLFF. In nucleotides, the CDR3 is TGTGCCAGCAGACATCTACAGGCCACTAATGAAAAACTGTTTTTT. The full variable domain, in which reference TRBV28 and TRBJ1-4 provide the parts outside the CDR3, is DVKVTQSSRYLVKRTGEKVFLECVQDMDHENMFWYRQDPGLGLRLIYFSYDVKMKEKGDIPEGYSVSREKKERFSLILESASTNQTSMYLCASRHLQATNEKLFFGSGTQLSVL.

V gene TRBV7-6 combines with J gene TRBJ2-5; D uncertain. The CDR3 spans 12 residues. The germline gives CDR1 SGHVS, CDR2 FNYEAQ. V lost 5 bases and J lost 5, with 9 bases in between. In DNA form, the CDR3 reads TGTGCCAGCAGCCGTTCCTGGGAGACCCAGTACTTC. Protein product: CASSRSWETQYF. Using reference TRBV7-6 and TRBJ2-5 for the parts outside the CDR3, the full variable domain is GAGVSQSPRYKVTKRGQDVALRCDPISGHVSLYWYRQALGQGPEFLTYFNYEAQQDKSGLPNDRFSAERPEGSISTLTIQRTEQRDSAMYRCASSRSWETQYFGPGTRLLVL.

The rearrangement links TRBV28 to TRBJ2-1; 8 bases line up with TRBD2. Germline loops: CDR1 MDHEN, CDR2 SYDVKM. The CDR3 sequence is 15 residues long. V shed 5 bases and J 4 bases; nucleotides not matched to a gene: 7. CDR3 sequence (DNA): TGTGCCAGCAGTCGTACTAGCGGATATTACAATGAGCAGTTCTTC. Translating gives CASSRTSGYYNEQFF.

This clone was detected only a few times. The sample contains more than one DNA sequence encoding this CDR3. CDR3 sequence (DNA): TGCGCCAGCAGCCGTGAAGGTTACGGCTACACCTTC. Amino acids: CASSREGYGYTF. This chain joins TRBV4-1 and TRBJ1-2; D uncertain. V was clipped by 4 bases and J by 8 bases, with 11 bases between them. Germline CDR1 is MGHRA and CDR2 is YSYEKL. The CDR3 runs 12 residues.

The V and J genes are TRBV5-1 and TRBJ2-7, with 7 positions matching TRBD1. The CDR3 is 15 amino acids. J was trimmed by 3 bases and V by 4 bases; bases with no gene match: 10. CDR1 and CDR2 from the germline V gene are SGHRS and YFSETQ. The CDR3 spells CASSLTGRAGYEQYF. The CDR3 DNA reads TGCGCCAGCAGCCTGACAGGGCGGGCGGGCTACGAGCAGTACTTC.